Sequencing of this TCR beta chain was carried out in a study of T cells in Graves' hyperthyroidism and ophthalmopathy. The germline gives CDR1 MDHEN, CDR2 SYDVKM. The CDR3 extends over 14 amino acids. RNA transcripts provided the source from which TCR beta CDR3 regions were amplified. In the first-round RT-PCR of the TCR CDR3, the HTBI primer set was used. A single record per CDR3 protein comes from TCRdb applying MiXCR to the multiplex PCR reads. Here the sample spans approximately 600,000 distinct CDR3 sequences, approximately 15% being singletons. As concerns this clonotype: Its ends do not fully match the called genes, so a read error is possible.

Sequencing input: blood. The chain joins TRBV28 to TRBJ1-1; D might be TRBD1 (6 bases). The clonotype comes from a woman aged 40 to 50 with Graves' ophthalmopathy. The CDR3 DNA reads TGTGCCAGCATAATATCAGGGGAATCCACTGAAACTTTCTTT. This codes for CASIISGESTETFF.